This entry is about one TCR beta chain. This clonotype was detected only once. Its antigen specificity is not known. Base qualities are not at hand, and no much larger clone is one base apart. A single read makes a weak case. The library was prepared using multiplex PCR. TCRdb shows the sequencer as Illumina HiSeq 4000. CDR3 regions were amplified by Arm-PCR with iRepertoire HTBI primers to construct TCR beta libraries. Before sequencing, the PCR products went through gel purification. On the authors' methods: Gene usage analysis of CDR3 amino acid clonotypes relied on the roughly 60 TRBV and around 14 TRBJ segments identified across samples. Filtered high-quality paired reads were merged into contigs using COPE and FqMerger. BLAST was used to align contigs to the IMGT TRBV, TRBD and TRBJ reference genes, and CDR3 was defined following IMGT. Highly expanded clones were defined as clonotypes with a frequency above 0.1%. Repertoire diversity was measured by Shannon entropy, and V-J evenness by the Gini coefficient. A clonotype found in more than one individual was treated as public. The public reads were quality trimmed at Q25 with fastp and then assembled into clones with MiXCR by TCRdb, keeping productive beta chains. Identical CDR3 proteins give one entry, which carries the most common genes and DNA. TCRdb assigned the V and J calls; the authors' analysis was not used. A total of about 660,000 distinct CDR3 sequences appear in this sample, around 32% of them only once. The leading ten clones occupy about two fifths of the sample.

These data originate in a study of regulatory T cells in long-lasting Graves disease (dated by TCRdb to about 2021). With respect to the entire study: Persistent Graves' disease was defined as persistently positive TSH receptor autoantibodies together with antithyroid drug treatment for over 5 years. This study used TCR sequencing and RNA sequencing of peripheral blood to compare persistent Graves' disease patients against newly diagnosed Graves' disease patients. The study took place in China and was registered as a clinical trial. TCR sequencing covered around 13 persistent and approximately 20 newly diagnosed Graves' disease patients, 33 samples in total. Antithyroid drugs had been taken for 8.5 to 11 years on average by persistent Graves' disease patients in the clinical cohort.

The full study reports these points: The study examined only peripheral blood because the primary lesion, thyroid tissue, could not be accessed. TRBV28, TRBJ1-2 and TRBJ2-5 were preferentially used in persistent disease, while TRBV20-1 and TRBJ2-1 were favored in newly diagnosed disease. As a limitation, the authors acknowledged that the small sample size may reduce accuracy. A larger number of public clonotypes was shared among persistent patients (around 3,000) than among newly diagnosed patients (roughly 970). Sequencing and analysis were limited to the TCR beta chain. Compared with newly diagnosed patients, persistent Graves' disease patients had lower TCR Shannon entropy and fewer highly expanded clones, which suggests clonal expansion.

V is pruned by 6 bases and J by 9 bases, leaving 8 bases of the junction without a gene match. The CDR3 sequence holds 14 residues, the cysteine and phenylalanine included. This entry keeps only the CDR3 DNA: 42 bases, framed from base 1. CDR1 MGHDK and CDR2 SYGVNS were looked up in the germline V gene. In light of the paper, this sample's time point label describes: persistent/refractory GD, antithyroid drugs over 5 years with positive TRAb. For both TCR sequencing and RNA sequencing, RNA was extracted from PBMCs in TRIzol. Graves' disease was diagnosed according to American Thyroid Association guidelines. Patients for the study were recruited at an endocrinology department in Xi'an, China. From each patient, approximately 9.9 milliliters of peripheral blood was collected into an EDTA anticoagulant tube. PBMCs were isolated by Ficoll Paque Plus density gradient separation without further T cell sorting. An Agilent 2100 Bioanalyzer and agarose gel were used to check RNA quality, and a NanoDrop 2000 was used to measure RNA concentration.

This specimen was peripheral blood mononuclear cells (PBMCs), taken when the disease was refractory, from a patient treated with antithyroid drugs. The sequence was obtained from a female donor with Graves disease. The receptor chain draws on TRBV25-1 and TRBJ1-4, with 9 central nucleotides matching TRBD1. The encoded CDR3 is CASRGTGWTQKLFF. The sequence in DNA is TGTGCCAGCAGAGGGACAGGGTGGACCCAAAAACTGTTTTTT.